This T cell receptor beta chain was documented in a study of CD8+ T cells in alopecia areata. Notes on this clone: The sample carries other DNA sequences with the same CDR3.

Extraction of RNA preceded its reverse transcription into cDNA, which served as the sequencing template. Method: immunoSEQ multiplex PCR; TCRdb's copy keeps in-frame clones and lacks some. This sample has about 76,000 clones, with over 25% found just once. The treatment denotes: oral pan-JAK inhibitor, 5-10 mg twice daily. The specimen was CD8+ T cells sorted from blood, collected at week 4, from a patient treated with tofacitinib. This TCR came from a human donor with alopecia areata.

The CDR3 nucleotides are TGCAGCGTTGGGACAGATACGCAGTATTTT. Amino acids: CSVGTDTQYF. The chain uses TRBV29-1 and TRBJ2-3; D gene unclear. V was trimmed by 4 bases and J by 3 bases, leaving 2 bases between them. CDR3 length equals 10 residues. The germline CDR1 and CDR2 sequences are SQVTM and ANQGSEA.